Listed below are T cell receptor beta chains from one sample, sequenced in a study of blood T cell repertoires in COVID-19. Assay: immunoSEQ multiplex PCR; the TCRdb copy retains only in-frame clones and omits some. The sample has some 270,000 clones, 84% seen once. What was sequenced was peripheral blood. Source of these receptors: a woman in her forties who had recovered from COVID-19. The CDR3 runs from the conserved cysteine through the conserved F or W. The order of the fields is J gene, V gene, D gene, clone size, CDR3 DNA, CDR3 protein. D genes are given only for firm matches. Clone size is given for some rows only: seen once, a few or many times, or a class if the clone is expanded.

j_gene: TRBJ2-3; v_gene: TRBV5-1; d_gene: .; abundance: .; CDR3nt: TGCGCCAGCAGCTTGGTTCAGGGTGGGGATACGCAGTATTTT; CDR3aa: CASSLVQGGDTQYF
j_gene: TRBJ1-5; v_gene: TRBV2; d_gene: .; abundance: .; CDR3nt: TGTGCCAGCAGGGACTCCCAGCATTTT; CDR3aa: CASRDSQHF
j_gene: TRBJ1-5; v_gene: TRBV2; d_gene: .; abundance: .; CDR3nt: TGTGCCAGCAGCAGTCAAAGGAGTCAGCCCCAGCATTTT; CDR3aa: CASSSQRSQPQHF
j_gene: TRBJ1-2; v_gene: TRBV28; d_gene: TRBD1; abundance: few; CDR3nt: TGTGCCAGCAGTTTAAGACAGGGAACCTATGGCTACACCTTC; CDR3aa: CASSLRQGTYGYTF
j_gene: TRBJ1-4; v_gene: TRBV7-6; d_gene: .; abundance: .; CDR3nt: TGTGCCAGCAGCTTAGGGGGTGCAGGGGCCCGAGAAAAACTGTTTTTT; CDR3aa: CASSLGGAGAREKLFF
j_gene: TRBJ2-7; v_gene: TRBV7-9; d_gene: .; abundance: .; CDR3nt: TGTGCCAGCAGCTTTGTTGAGTCCTACGAGCAGTACTTC; CDR3aa: CASSFVESYEQYF
j_gene: TRBJ1-2; v_gene: TRBV4-1; d_gene: TRBD1; abundance: .; CDR3nt: TGCGCCAGCAGATCCGTCGGACAGGTTAACTATGGCTACACCTTC; CDR3aa: CASRSVGQVNYGYTF
j_gene: TRBJ2-1; v_gene: TRBV7-9; d_gene: TRBD1; abundance: .; CDR3nt: TGTGCCAGCATCGGGACAGGGGCCCGCTCCTCCTACAATGAGCAGTTCTTC; CDR3aa: CASIGTGARSSYNEQFF
j_gene: TRBJ2-5; v_gene: TRBV5-5; d_gene: TRBD1; abundance: .; CDR3nt: TGTGCCAGCAGCACAGGACAGGGGACCGCAGAGACCCAGTACTTC; CDR3aa: CASSTGQGTAETQYF
j_gene: TRBJ1-1; v_gene: TRBV12-3/TRBV12-4; d_gene: .; abundance: .; CDR3nt: TGTGCCAGCAGTTTAGGTCTCAACACTGAAGCTTTCTTT; CDR3aa: CASSLGLNTEAFF
j_gene: TRBJ2-2; v_gene: TRBV5-4; d_gene: .; abundance: .; CDR3nt: TGTGCCAGCAGCTCGCCCCAGGGGTTTAACACCGGGGAGCTGTTTTTT; CDR3aa: CASSSPQGFNTGELFF
j_gene: TRBJ1-4; v_gene: TRBV2; d_gene: .; abundance: .; CDR3nt: TGTGCCAGCCGGGTCGGAGGTATCGAAAAACTGTTTTTT; CDR3aa: CASRVGGIEKLFF
j_gene: TRBJ1-4; v_gene: TRBV18; d_gene: TRBD1; abundance: .; CDR3nt: TGTGCCAGCTCACCGAGGGGACAGAATGAAAAACTGTTTTTT; CDR3aa: CASSPRGQNEKLFF
j_gene: TRBJ2-3; v_gene: TRBV7-9; d_gene: TRBD2; abundance: .; CDR3nt: TGTGCCAGCAGCCAATTAGCGGGGGGGACCGGAGATACGCAGTATTTT; CDR3aa: CASSQLAGGTGDTQYF
j_gene: TRBJ1-6; v_gene: TRBV4-1; d_gene: .; abundance: .; CDR3nt: TGCGCCAGCAGCCAAGGACTTCCAGGAGGATCACCCCTCCACTTT; CDR3aa: CASSQGLPGGSPLHF
j_gene: TRBJ2-5; v_gene: TRBV12-3/TRBV12-4; d_gene: TRBD2; abundance: .; CDR3nt: TGTGCCAGCGGATCTAGCGGGGGAGAGACCCAGTACTTC; CDR3aa: CASGSSGGETQYF
j_gene: TRBJ2-7; v_gene: TRBV5-1; d_gene: TRBD1; abundance: few; CDR3nt: TGCGCCAGCAGCCAGGGACAGGGGGCTTACGAGCAGTACTTC; CDR3aa: CASSQGQGAYEQYF
j_gene: TRBJ1-3; v_gene: TRBV7-2; d_gene: .; abundance: .; CDR3nt: TGTGCCAGCAGCCTACCCGGTCTGAACACCATATATTTT; CDR3aa: CASSLPGLNTIYF
j_gene: TRBJ2-5; v_gene: TRBV9; d_gene: TRBD2; abundance: once; CDR3nt: TGTGCCAGCAGCGCAGCGGGGGGACTACAAGAGACCCAGTACTTC; CDR3aa: CASSAAGGLQETQYF
j_gene: TRBJ1-2; v_gene: TRBV28; d_gene: TRBD1; abundance: .; CDR3nt: TGTGCCAGCAGGACACAGGGGGCTCCCTATGGCTACACCTTC; CDR3aa: CASRTQGAPYGYTF
j_gene: TRBJ1-2; v_gene: TRBV3-1/TRBV3-2; d_gene: .; abundance: .; CDR3nt: TGTGCCAGCAGCCAAGATTTGGGAGCTAACTATGGCTACACCTTC; CDR3aa: CASSQDLGANYGYTF
j_gene: TRBJ1-4; v_gene: TRBV2; d_gene: .; abundance: .; CDR3nt: TGTGCCAGCAGCGCGGGTCTAGGGGGGAGGGGTGAAAAACTGTTTTTT; CDR3aa: CASSAGLGGRGEKLFF
j_gene: TRBJ2-5; v_gene: TRBV18; d_gene: .; abundance: .; CDR3nt: TGTGCCAGCTCACGCTTACGAGAGATAGAGACCCAGTACTTC; CDR3aa: CASSRLREIETQYF
j_gene: TRBJ1-6; v_gene: TRBV28; d_gene: .; abundance: .; CDR3nt: TGTGCCAGCAGTTTATGGCAGGGAAGTTCACCCCTCCACTTT; CDR3aa: CASSLWQGSSPLHF
j_gene: TRBJ2-5; v_gene: TRBV3-1/TRBV3-2; d_gene: TRBD1; abundance: .; CDR3nt: TGTGCCAGCAGCCAAGATGACAGGGCAGAGACCCAGTACTTC; CDR3aa: CASSQDDRAETQYF
j_gene: TRBJ1-1; v_gene: TRBV5-1; d_gene: .; abundance: .; CDR3nt: TGCGCCAGCAGCTTGGGTGGGAGGGGCACTGAAGCTTTCTTT; CDR3aa: CASSLGGRGTEAFF
j_gene: TRBJ2-1; v_gene: TRBV5-1; d_gene: TRBD1; abundance: .; CDR3nt: TGCGCCAGCAGCGTCCGGGACAGGGGGTTCTTC; CDR3aa: CASSVRDRGFF
j_gene: TRBJ2-7; v_gene: TRBV10-3; d_gene: .; abundance: .; CDR3nt: TGTGCCATCAGGGAGACAGGAGCCCAATACGAGCAGTACTTC; CDR3aa: CAIRETGAQYEQYF
j_gene: TRBJ2-1; v_gene: TRBV5-5; d_gene: .; abundance: .; CDR3nt: TGTGCCAGCAGCTTGGAAGGGGGAAAATTTTACAATGAGCAGTTCTTC; CDR3aa: CASSLEGGKFYNEQFF
j_gene: TRBJ2-6; v_gene: TRBV3-1/TRBV3-2; d_gene: .; abundance: .; CDR3nt: TGTGCCAGCAGCCAAGGGTTGAGGGACTCTGGGGCCAACGTCCTGACTTTC; CDR3aa: CASSQGLRDSGANVLTF
j_gene: TRBJ2-4; v_gene: TRBV20-1; d_gene: TRBD1; abundance: .; CDR3nt: TGCAGTGCTAGTAGGGACAGGGGCCGGAATTTGTGGGTTCAGTACTTC; CDR3aa: CSASRDRGRNLWVQYF
j_gene: TRBJ2-2; v_gene: TRBV28; d_gene: .; abundance: once; CDR3nt: TGTGCCAGCCTCCCTGAGGACACCGGGGAGCTGTTTTTT; CDR3aa: CASLPEDTGELFF
j_gene: TRBJ2-2; v_gene: TRBV3-1/TRBV3-2; d_gene: TRBD2; abundance: few; CDR3nt: TGTGCCAGCAGCCAATCCTTTCTAGCGGCGAACACCGGGGAGCTGTTTTTT; CDR3aa: CASSQSFLAANTGELFF
j_gene: TRBJ1-1; v_gene: TRBV5-5; d_gene: .; abundance: .; CDR3nt: TGTGCCAGCAGTATGGGTGGAGTCACTGAAGCTTTCTTT; CDR3aa: CASSMGGVTEAFF
j_gene: TRBJ1-1; v_gene: TRBV19; d_gene: .; abundance: .; CDR3nt: TGTGCCAGTAGTAGAGGCGGGGGCAACACTGAAGCTTTCTTT; CDR3aa: CASSRGGGNTEAFF
j_gene: TRBJ2-7; v_gene: TRBV9; d_gene: .; abundance: .; CDR3nt: TGTGCCAGCAGCGTAGGAGACAGGAACTACGAGCAGTACTTC; CDR3aa: CASSVGDRNYEQYF
j_gene: TRBJ1-4; v_gene: TRBV18; d_gene: TRBD1; abundance: .; CDR3nt: TGTGCCAGCTCACCAACAGGGGGCTACGGGGAAAAACTGTTTTTT; CDR3aa: CASSPTGGYGEKLFF